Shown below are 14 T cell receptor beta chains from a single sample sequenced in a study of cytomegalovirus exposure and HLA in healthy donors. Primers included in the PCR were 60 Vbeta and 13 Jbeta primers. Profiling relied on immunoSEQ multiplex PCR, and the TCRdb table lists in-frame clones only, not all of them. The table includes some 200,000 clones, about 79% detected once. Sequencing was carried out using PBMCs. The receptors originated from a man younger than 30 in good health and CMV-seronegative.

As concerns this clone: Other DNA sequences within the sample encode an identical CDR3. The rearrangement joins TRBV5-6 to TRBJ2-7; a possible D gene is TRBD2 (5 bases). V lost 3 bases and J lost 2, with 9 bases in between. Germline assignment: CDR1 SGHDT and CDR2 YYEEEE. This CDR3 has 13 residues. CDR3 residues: CASSSLGAYEQYF. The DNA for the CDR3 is TGTGCCAGCAGCTCCCTGGGAGCCTACGAGCAGTACTTC.

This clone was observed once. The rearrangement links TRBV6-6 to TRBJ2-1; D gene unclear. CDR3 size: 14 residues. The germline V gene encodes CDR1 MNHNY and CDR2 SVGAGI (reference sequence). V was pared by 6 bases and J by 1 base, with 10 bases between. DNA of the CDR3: TGTGCCAGCAGGGTCGAGTTGTCCTACAATGAGCAGTTCTTC. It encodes CASRVELSYNEQFF.

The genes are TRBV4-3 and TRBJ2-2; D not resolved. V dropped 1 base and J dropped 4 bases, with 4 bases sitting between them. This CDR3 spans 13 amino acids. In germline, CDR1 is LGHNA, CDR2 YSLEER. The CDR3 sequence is CASSQGPTGELFF. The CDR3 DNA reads TGCGCCAGCAGCCAAGGGCCCACCGGGGAGCTGTTTTTT.

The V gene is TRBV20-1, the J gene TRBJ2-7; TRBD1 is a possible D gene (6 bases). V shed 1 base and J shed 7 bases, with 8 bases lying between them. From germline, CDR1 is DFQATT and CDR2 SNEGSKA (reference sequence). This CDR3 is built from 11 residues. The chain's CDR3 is CSARGQGEQYF. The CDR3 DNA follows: TGCAGTGCTAGAGGGCAGGGGGAGCAGTACTTC.

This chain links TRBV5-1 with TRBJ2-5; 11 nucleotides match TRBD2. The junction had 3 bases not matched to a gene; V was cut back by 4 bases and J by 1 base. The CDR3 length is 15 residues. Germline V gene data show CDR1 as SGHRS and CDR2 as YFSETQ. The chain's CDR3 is CASSTLAGAQETQYF. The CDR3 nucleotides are TGCGCCAGCAGCACACTAGCGGGGGCCCAAGAGACCCAGTACTTC.

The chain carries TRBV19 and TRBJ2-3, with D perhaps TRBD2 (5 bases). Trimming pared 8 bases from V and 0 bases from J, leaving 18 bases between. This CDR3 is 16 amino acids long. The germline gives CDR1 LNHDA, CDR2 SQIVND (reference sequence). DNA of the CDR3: TGTGCCAGTCCCCCCCGAGGGAGAGAGAGCACAGATACGCAGTATTTT. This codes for CASPPRGRESTDTQYF.

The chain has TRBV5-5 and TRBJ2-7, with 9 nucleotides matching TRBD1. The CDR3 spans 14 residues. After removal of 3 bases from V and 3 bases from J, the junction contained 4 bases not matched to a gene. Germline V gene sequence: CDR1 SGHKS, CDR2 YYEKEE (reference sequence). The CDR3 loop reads CASSSGTGNYEQYF. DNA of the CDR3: TGTGCCAGCAGCTCAGGGACAGGGAACTACGAGCAGTACTTC.

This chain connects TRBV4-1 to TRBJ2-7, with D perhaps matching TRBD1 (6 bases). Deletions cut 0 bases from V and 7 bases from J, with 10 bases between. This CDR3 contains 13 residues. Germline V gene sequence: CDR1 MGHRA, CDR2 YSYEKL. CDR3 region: CASSQETGKEQYF. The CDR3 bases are TGCGCCAGCAGCCAAGAAACAGGGAAAGAGCAGTACTTC.

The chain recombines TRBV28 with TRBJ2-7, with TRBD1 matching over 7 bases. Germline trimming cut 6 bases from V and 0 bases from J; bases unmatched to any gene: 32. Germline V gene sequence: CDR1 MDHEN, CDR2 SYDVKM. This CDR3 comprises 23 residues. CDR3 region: CASSVRDRLTGSPTSRHSYEQYF. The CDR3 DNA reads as TGTGCCAGCAGCGTAAGGGACAGACTAACAGGTAGCCCGACCTCCCGACACTCCTACGAGCAGTACTTC.

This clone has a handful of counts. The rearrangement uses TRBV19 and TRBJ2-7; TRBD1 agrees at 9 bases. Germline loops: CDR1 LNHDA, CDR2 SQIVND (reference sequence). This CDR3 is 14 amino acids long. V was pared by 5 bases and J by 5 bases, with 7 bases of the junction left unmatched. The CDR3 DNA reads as TGTGCCAGTAGTCTACAGGGGGCGGCGAACGAGCAGTACTTC. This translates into CASSLQGAANEQYF.

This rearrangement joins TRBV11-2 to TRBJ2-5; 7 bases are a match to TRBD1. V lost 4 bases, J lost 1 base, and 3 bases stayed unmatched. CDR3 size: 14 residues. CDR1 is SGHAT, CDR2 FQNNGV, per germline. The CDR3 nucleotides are TGTGCCAGCAGCTCGACAGGGCGCCAAGAGACCCAGTACTTC. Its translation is CASSSTGRQETQYF.

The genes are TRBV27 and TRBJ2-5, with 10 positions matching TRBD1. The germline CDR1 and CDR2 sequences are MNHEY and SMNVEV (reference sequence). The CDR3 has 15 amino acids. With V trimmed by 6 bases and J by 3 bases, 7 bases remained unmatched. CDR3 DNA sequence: TGTGCCAGCAGCGGCACCGGACAGGGGGAAGAGACCCAGTACTTC. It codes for CASSGTGQGEETQYF.

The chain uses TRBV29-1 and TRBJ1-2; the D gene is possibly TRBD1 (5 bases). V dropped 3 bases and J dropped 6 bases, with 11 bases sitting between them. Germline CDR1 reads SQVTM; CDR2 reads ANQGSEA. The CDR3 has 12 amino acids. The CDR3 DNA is TGCAGCGTTGACAGGGTCTTGGATGGCTACACCTTC. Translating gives CSVDRVLDGYTF.

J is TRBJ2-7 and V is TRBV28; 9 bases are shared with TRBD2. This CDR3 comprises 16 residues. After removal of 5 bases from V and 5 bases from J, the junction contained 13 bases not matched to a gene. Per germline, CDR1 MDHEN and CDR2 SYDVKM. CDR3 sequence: CASSQDLAGVAHEQYF. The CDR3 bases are TGTGCCAGCAGTCAAGATTTAGCGGGAGTCGCCCACGAGCAGTACTTC.